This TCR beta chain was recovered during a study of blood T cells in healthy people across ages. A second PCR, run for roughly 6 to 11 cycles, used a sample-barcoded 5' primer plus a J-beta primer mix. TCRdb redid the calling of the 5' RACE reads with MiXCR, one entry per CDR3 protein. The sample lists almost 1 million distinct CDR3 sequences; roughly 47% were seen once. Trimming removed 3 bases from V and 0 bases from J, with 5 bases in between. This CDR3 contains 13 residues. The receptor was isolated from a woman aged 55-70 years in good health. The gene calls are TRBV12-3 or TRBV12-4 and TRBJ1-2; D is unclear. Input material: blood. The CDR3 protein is CASSFQTNYGYTF. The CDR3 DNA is TGTGCCAGCAGTTTTCAGACTAACTATGGCTACACCTTC.